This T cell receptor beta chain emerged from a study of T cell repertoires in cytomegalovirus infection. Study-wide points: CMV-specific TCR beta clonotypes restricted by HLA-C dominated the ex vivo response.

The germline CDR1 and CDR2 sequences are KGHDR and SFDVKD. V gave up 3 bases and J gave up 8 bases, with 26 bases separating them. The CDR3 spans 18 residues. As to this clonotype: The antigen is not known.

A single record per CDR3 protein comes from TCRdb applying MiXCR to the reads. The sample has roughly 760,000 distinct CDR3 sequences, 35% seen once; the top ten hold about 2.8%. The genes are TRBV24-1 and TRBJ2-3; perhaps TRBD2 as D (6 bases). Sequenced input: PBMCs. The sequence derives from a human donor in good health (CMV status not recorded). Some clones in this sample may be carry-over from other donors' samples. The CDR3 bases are TGTGCCACCAGTGATCTTTCCGGGACCTCCGGGGGTTTTTCTACGCAGTATTTT. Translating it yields CATSDLSGTSGGFSTQYF.